The TCR beta chain described here comes from a study of blood T cells in healthy people across ages. Trimming removed 5 bases from V and 7 bases from J; junction bases left unmatched: 8. The germline V gene has CDR1 ENHRY and CDR2 SYGVKD. The CDR3 sequence is 14 residues long. Then a second PCR, running about 6 to 12 cycles, was carried out with a sample-barcoded 5' primer and a J-beta primer mix. TCRdb processed the 5' RACE reads anew with MiXCR; each CDR3 protein has one entry. The data contain about a million distinct CDR3 sequences, about 53% of them singletons. The rearrangement joins TRBV10-3 to TRBJ1-5, with 7 bases identical to TRBD1. The sequence came from a woman aged 60-70 years in good health. The sequencing input was blood. The CDR3 DNA sequence: TGTGCCATCAGTCCACAGGGGTATAAACAGCCCCAGCATTTT. Encoded protein: CAISPQGYKQPQHF.